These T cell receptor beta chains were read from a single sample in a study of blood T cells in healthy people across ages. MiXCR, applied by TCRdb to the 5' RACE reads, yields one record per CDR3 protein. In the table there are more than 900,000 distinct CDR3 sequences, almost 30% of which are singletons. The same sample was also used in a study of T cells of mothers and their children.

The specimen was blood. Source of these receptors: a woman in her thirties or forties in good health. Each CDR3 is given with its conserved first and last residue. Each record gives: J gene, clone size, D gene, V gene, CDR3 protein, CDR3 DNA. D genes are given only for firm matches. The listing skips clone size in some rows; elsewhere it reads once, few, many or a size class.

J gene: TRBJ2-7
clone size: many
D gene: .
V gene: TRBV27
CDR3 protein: CASNSYEQYF
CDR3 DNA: TGTGCCAGCAACTCCTACGAGCAGTACTTC

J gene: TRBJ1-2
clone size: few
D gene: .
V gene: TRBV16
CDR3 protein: CASSRLTSGYTF
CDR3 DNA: TGTGCCAGCAGCCGTTTGACAAGTGGCTACACCTTC

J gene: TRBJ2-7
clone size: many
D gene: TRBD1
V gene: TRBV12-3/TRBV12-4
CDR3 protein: CASSASLGTGEKLTYEQYF
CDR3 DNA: TGTGCCAGCAGTGCCTCCCTTGGGACAGGGGAAAAATTAACCTACGAGCAGTACTTC

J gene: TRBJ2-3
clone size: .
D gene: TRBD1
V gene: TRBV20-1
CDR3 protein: CSAPDRVKDTQYF
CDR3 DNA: TGCAGTGCTCCGGACAGGGTAAAAGATACGCAGTATTTT

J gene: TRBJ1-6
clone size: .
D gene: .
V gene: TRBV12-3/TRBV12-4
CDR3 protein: CASSLGGPLSPLHF
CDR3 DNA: TGTGCCAGCAGCCTCGGGGGGCCCCTATCACCCCTCCACTTT

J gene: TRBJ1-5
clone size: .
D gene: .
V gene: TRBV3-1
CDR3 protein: CASSQEERQPQHF
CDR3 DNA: TGTGCCAGCAGCCAAGAAGAACGGCAGCCCCAGCATTTT

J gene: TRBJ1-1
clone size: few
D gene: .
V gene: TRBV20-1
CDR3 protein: CSATYGRGNTEAFF
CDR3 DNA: TGCAGTGCTACCTACGGGAGGGGGAATACTGAAGCTTTCTTT

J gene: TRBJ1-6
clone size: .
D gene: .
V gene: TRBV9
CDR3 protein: CASRTTDNSPLHF
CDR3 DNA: TGTGCCAGCAGAACGACAGATAATTCACCCCTCCACTTT

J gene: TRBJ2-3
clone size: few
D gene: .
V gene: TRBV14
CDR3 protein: CASSQDTGVTTDTQYF
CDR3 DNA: TGTGCCAGCAGTCAAGATACGGGCGTCACCACAGATACGCAGTATTTT

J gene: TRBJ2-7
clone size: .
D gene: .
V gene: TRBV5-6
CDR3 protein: CASSLRQNTYEQYF
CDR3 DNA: TGTGCCAGCAGCTTGAGGCAGAATACCTACGAGCAGTACTTC

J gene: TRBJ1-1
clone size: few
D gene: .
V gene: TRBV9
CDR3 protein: CASSVAALTSNTEAFF
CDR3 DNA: TGTGCCAGCAGCGTAGCCGCCCTGACATCGAACACTGAAGCTTTCTTT

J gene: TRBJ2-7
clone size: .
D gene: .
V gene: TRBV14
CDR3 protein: CASSQGRVWGFYEQYF
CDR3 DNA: TGTGCCAGCAGCCAAGGTCGGGTATGGGGGTTCTACGAGCAGTACTTC

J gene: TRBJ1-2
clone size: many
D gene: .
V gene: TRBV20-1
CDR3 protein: CSARLTGEGYGYTF
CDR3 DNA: TGCAGTGCTAGGCTGACAGGAGAGGGCTATGGCTACACCTTC

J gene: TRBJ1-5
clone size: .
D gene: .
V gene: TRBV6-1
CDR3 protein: CASSGQDRSNQPQHF
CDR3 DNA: TGTGCCAGCAGTGGACAGGACCGCAGCAATCAGCCCCAGCATTTT

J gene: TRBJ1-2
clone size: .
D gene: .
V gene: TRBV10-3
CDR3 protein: CAISELPYGYTF
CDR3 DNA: TGTGCCATCAGTGAGTTGCCCTATGGCTACACCTTC

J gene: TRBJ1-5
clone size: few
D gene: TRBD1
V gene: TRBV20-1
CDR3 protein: CSASRPGQYSNQPQHF
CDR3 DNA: TGCAGTGCTAGCCGTCCGGGACAGTATAGCAATCAGCCCCAGCATTTT

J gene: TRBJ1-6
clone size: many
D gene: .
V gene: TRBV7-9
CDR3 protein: CASSLEKAVYNSPLHF
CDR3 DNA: TGTGCCAGCAGCTTAGAGAAGGCTGTCTATAATTCACCCCTCCACTTT

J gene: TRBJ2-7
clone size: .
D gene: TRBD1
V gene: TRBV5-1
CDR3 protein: CAGSHGTGGVEQYF
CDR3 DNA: TGCGCCGGCAGTCACGGGACAGGGGGCGTCGAGCAGTACTTC